This TCR beta chain emerged from a study of OX40 agonist ivuxolimab in advanced cancers. Produced via immunoSEQ multiplex PCR; TCRdb's table is partial and in-frame only. The repertoire consists of roughly 95,000 clones, with under 90% occurring once and the leading ten covering around 2%. Study observations and caveats: At doses 0.1 to 3.0 mg/kg, CD4+ and CD8+ clones expanded. The mean number of expanded clones was higher in CD8+ T cells than in CD4+.

This clone was detected only once. What it binds is unknown. V lost 0 bases to trimming and J lost 5 bases, with 14 bases between them. Germline CDR1 is SGHRS and CDR2 is YFSETQ. The CDR3 covers 15 residues. The chain combines TRBV5-1 with TRBJ1-1; D possibly corresponds to TRBD1 (5 bases). The origin of this receptor is an adult with an advanced solid tumor such as melanoma, head and neck, liver or kidney cancer. Material: CD4+ or CD8+ T cells sorted from blood, obtained in a trial of the OX40 agonist ivuxolimab. CDR3 loop: CASSLEDTRGTEAFF. As DNA, the CDR3 is TGCGCCAGCAGCTTGGAGGACACCCGGGGGACTGAAGCTTTCTTT.